Here is one T cell receptor (beta chain) with its context. Its target is unknown. A single record per CDR3 protein comes from TCRdb applying MiXCR to the reads. The table records 650,000 to 900,000 distinct CDR3 sequences, approximately 32% of them present only once. These data are taken from a study of T cell repertoires in cytomegalovirus infection. About the study: CMV epitopes in the study were HLA-C-restricted (recently identified) and HLA-B-restricted (well studied). Signatures in public TCR beta sequences pointed to both CMV infection and matching HLA type.

General study findings and limits: HLA-C-restricted CMV clonotypes gave the most frequent clonotype in two of eight donors.

The CDR3 length is 15 residues. Between the trimmed V and J ends, which lost 0 bases and 2 bases, there was a span of 14 bases. Per the germline V gene, CDR1 is SQVTM and CDR2 is ANQGSEA. This chain connects TRBV29-1 to TRBJ2-7; possibly TRBD2 for D (7 bases). The TCR sequence derives from a human donor in good health (CMV status not recorded). Some clones in this sample may be carry-over from other donors' samples. The sample consisted of cultured CD8+ T cells from PBMCs, taken from culture after CMV antigen stimulation. The CDR3: CSVEDERGAPYEQYF. The DNA for the CDR3 is TGCAGCGTTGAAGATGAACGGGGGGCCCCCTACGAGCAGTACTTC.